These 8 T cell receptor beta chains share one sample of origin, sequenced in a study of T-cell reconstitution after alpha-beta-depleted transplantation in children. A library of TCRbeta sequences, prepared with unique molecular identifiers, was generated. A single record per CDR3 protein comes from TCRdb applying MiXCR to the PCR reads. The sample yields 200,000 to 250,000 distinct CDR3 sequences, 8.4% seen once. Sequenced here: PBMCs, mostly from graft donor cells, sampled 360 days after TCRalphabeta/CD19-depleted stem cell transplant. The receptors shown here come from a male patient between 2 and 10 years old who had a stem cell transplant for acute myeloid leukemia, so the T cells may come from the graft donor.

This clonotype was counted many times. The rearrangement links TRBV18 to TRBJ2-7; D unclear. Between the trimmed V and J ends, which lost 3 bases and 1 base, there was a span of 7 bases. CDR3 length equals 13 residues. Germline loops: CDR1 KGHSH, CDR2 LQKENI. The CDR3 DNA reads as TGTGCCAGCTCACCGCGGCAGTCCTACGAGCAGTACTTC. It is translated as CASSPRQSYEQYF. Together with reference TRBV18 and TRBJ2-7, the CDR3 gives the full variable domain: NAGVMQNPRHLVRRRGQEARLRCSPMKGHSHVYWYRQLPEEGLKFMVYLQKENIIDESGMPKERFSAEFPKEGPSILRIQQVVRGDSAAYFCASSPRQSYEQYFGPGTRLTVT.

This clonotype occurred many times. The genes are TRBV4-3 and TRBJ2-7; 11 nucleotides align to TRBD1. Germline V CDR1 and CDR2: LGHNA, YSLEER. The V segment lost 3 bases and the J segment 3 bases; nucleotides outside the gene matches: 1. There are 14 residues in the CDR3. CDR3 sequence reads: CASSQDRGHYEQYF. CDR3 sequence (DNA): TGCGCCAGCAGCCAGGACAGGGGGCACTACGAGCAGTACTTC.

The V gene is TRBV20-1, the J gene TRBJ1-4; possible D gene TRBD1, 5 bases. The CDR3 has 14 amino acids. Germline CDR1 DFQATT, CDR2 SNEGSKA (reference sequence). The V end lost 5 bases, the J end lost 6 bases, and 16 bases lay between the germline ends. The CDR3 DNA follows: TGCAGTGCTTCAAGGGGAATAGGTTATGAAAAACTGTTTTTT. Protein: CSASRGIGYEKLFF.

J is TRBJ2-3 and V is TRBV5-6, with 9 bases lining up with TRBD1. The CDR3 runs 14 residues. From germline, CDR1 is SGHDT and CDR2 YYEEEE. J lost 4 bases, V lost 4 bases, and 4 bases had no gene match. In nucleotides, the CDR3 is TGTGCCAGCAGCGCAAGACAGGGGGCAGATACGCAGTATTTT. This encodes CASSARQGADTQYF.

This chain joins TRBV12-3 or TRBV12-4 and TRBJ2-7; D may correspond to TRBD1 or TRBD2 (6 bases each). Between the trimmed V and J ends, which lost 6 bases and 4 bases, there was a span of 25 bases. The CDR3 sequence is 17 residues long. This CDR3 reads CASRLNQAAGHGYEQYF. DNA for the CDR3: TGTGCCAGCAGACTCAACCAAGCGGCGGGACACGGTTACGAGCAGTACTTC.

Ten or more counts support this clonotype. The J gene is TRBJ1-6, the V gene TRBV20-1, with TRBD1 matching over 9 bases. Unmatched junction bases numbered 0, after V lost 1 base and J lost 8 bases. The CDR3 is 13 amino acids. Germline V CDR1 and CDR2: DFQATT, SNEGSKA (reference sequence). CDR3 amino acids: CSARGTGDSPLHF. For the CDR3, the DNA is TGCAGTGCTAGAGGGACAGGGGATTCACCCCTCCACTTT.

This clonotype was observed at least ten times. The V gene is TRBV5-1, the J gene TRBJ1-1; perhaps TRBD1 as D (5 bases). In germline, CDR1 is SGHRS, CDR2 YFSETQ. The V end lost 0 bases, the J end lost 4 bases, and 10 bases lay between the germline ends. The CDR3 is 14 residues long. The CDR3 is CASSLDQGSTEAFF. The CDR3 region has the DNA TGCGCCAGCAGCTTGGATCAGGGAAGCACTGAAGCTTTCTTT.

This clonotype was seen many times. The chain employs TRBV5-1 and TRBJ1-1; D uncertain. Germline CDR1 SGHRS, CDR2 YFSETQ. Trimming shortened V by 0 bases and J by 5 bases, and 14 bases separated the two germline ends. This CDR3 is 15 amino acids long. CDR3 protein: CASSLAIIGRTEAFF. CDR3 coding DNA: TGCGCCAGCAGCTTGGCCATCATAGGAAGGACTGAAGCTTTCTTT.